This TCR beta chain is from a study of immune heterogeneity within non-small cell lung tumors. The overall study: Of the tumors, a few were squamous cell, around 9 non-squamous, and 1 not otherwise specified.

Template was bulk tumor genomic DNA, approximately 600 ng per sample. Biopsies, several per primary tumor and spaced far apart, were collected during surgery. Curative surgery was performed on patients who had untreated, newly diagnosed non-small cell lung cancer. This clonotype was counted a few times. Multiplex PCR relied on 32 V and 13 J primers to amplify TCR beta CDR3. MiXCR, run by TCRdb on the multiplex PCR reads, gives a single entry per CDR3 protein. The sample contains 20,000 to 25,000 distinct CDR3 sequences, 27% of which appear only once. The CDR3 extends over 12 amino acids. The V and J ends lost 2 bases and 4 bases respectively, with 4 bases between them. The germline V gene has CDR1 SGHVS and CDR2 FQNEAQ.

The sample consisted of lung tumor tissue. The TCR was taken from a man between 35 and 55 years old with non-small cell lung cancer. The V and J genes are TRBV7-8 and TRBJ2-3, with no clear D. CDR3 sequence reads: CASSLKADTQYF. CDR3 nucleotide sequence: TGTGCCAGCAGCTTAAAGGCAGATACGCAGTATTTT.